The subject of this entry is one T cell receptor beta chain. Here immunoSEQ multiplex PCR was the method, and the copy in TCRdb shows in-frame clones only, minus some. This repertoire shows around 100,000 clones, roughly 87% found once; its top ten account for under 4%. V was clipped by 5 bases and J by 5 bases, with 19 bases between them. CDR3 length: 16 amino acids. Germline values: CDR1 SGHVS, CDR2 FQNEAQ. The data originate from a study of blood T cell repertoires in COVID-19. Sequenced material: peripheral blood. The TCR comes from a man aged 50-59 years in a cohort sampled during active COVID-19. The chain combines TRBV7-8 with TRBJ2-1; no firm D call. The chain's CDR3 is CASSTRSRGRHNEQFF. The DNA of the CDR3 is TGTGCCAGCAGCACCCGAAGCAGAGGAAGGCACAATGAGCAGTTCTTC.